The 21 T cell receptor beta chains below were found in one sample sequenced in a study of blood T cell repertoires in COVID-19. Using immunoSEQ multiplex PCR, the repertoire was profiled, and TCRdb retains in-frame clones only, with some absent. The sample includes roughly 290,000 clones, roughly 89% of them seen just once. Source material: PBMCs or T cells enriched from blood (not recorded which). Receptors originate from a young woman with acute COVID-19.

The V and J genes are TRBV27 and TRBJ1-1; the D gene is possibly TRBD1 (6 bases). Trimming stripped 3 bases from V and 7 bases from J, with 12 bases between. Germline-derived CDR1 and CDR2 are MNHEY and SMNVEV (reference sequence). CDR3 size: 13 residues. The CDR3 bases are TGTGCCAGCAGTTTTCTTACAGGGTTTGAAGCTTTCTTT. Its translation: CASSFLTGFEAFF.

The rearrangement uses TRBV6-5 and TRBJ1-4, with D perhaps matching TRBD1 (6 bases). CDR3 length: 14 amino acids. Trimming pared 6 bases from V and 5 bases from J, leaving 13 bases between. CDR1 is MNHEY, CDR2 SVGAGI, per germline. The CDR3 DNA follows: TGTGCCAGCAGACGGGACACGGTGAATGAAAAACTGTTTTTT. As protein: CASRRDTVNEKLFF.

As regards this clone: Other DNA sequences of this sample code for an identical CDR3. The rearrangement uses TRBV7-9 and TRBJ1-1; no firm D call. V was pared by 6 bases and J by 0 bases, with 8 bases between. CDR1 is SEHNR, CDR2 FQNEAQ, per germline (reference sequence). This CDR3 contains 13 residues. Here the CDR3 reads CASSPTVNTEAFF. Here the CDR3 DNA reads TGTGCCAGCAGTCCAACAGTGAACACTGAAGCTTTCTTT.

This clone was recorded once. The chain links TRBV2 to TRBJ2-1, with 14 nucleotides matching TRBD2. The CDR3 has 18 residues. Germline V gives CDR1 SNHLY, CDR2 FYNNEI. V was pared by 0 bases and J by 5 bases, with 6 bases of the junction left unmatched. CDR3 DNA: TGTGCCAGCAGTGAAGCCCTTGGGACTAGCGGGAGCCACAATGAGCAGTTCTTC. Amino acid sequence: CASSEALGTSGSHNEQFF.

In the case of this clone: This CDR3 is also generated by other DNA sequences in the sample. This rearrangement joins TRBV3-1 (or the pseudogene TRBV3-2) to TRBJ2-3; no definite D call. Germline V CDR1 and CDR2: LGHDT, YNNKEL (reference sequence). This CDR3 is built from 14 residues. Trimming stripped 4 bases from V and 1 base from J, with 9 bases between. Here the CDR3 DNA reads TGTGCCAGCAGCCCCGCCGGTGGCACAGATACGCAGTATTTT. This translates into CASSPAGGTDTQYF.

The chain links TRBV11-2 to TRBJ2-5; 8 positions agree with TRBD1. Germline-derived CDR1 and CDR2 are SGHAT and FQNNGV. CDR3 length: 15 amino acids. V shed 1 base, J shed 1 base, and the junction held 2 bases outside the gene matches. The CDR3: CASSLGQGFQETQYF. The CDR3 bases are TGTGCCAGCAGCTTAGGACAGGGGTTCCAAGAGACCCAGTACTTC.

The chain links TRBV10-1 to TRBJ2-1; 11 nucleotides match TRBD2. CDR3 length: 16 residues. With 3 bases clipped from V and 6 bases from J, the junction kept 7 bases outside the gene matches. Germline V gene data show CDR1 as WNHNN and CDR2 as SYGVQD (reference sequence). The CDR3 DNA sequence: TGCGCCAGCAGTGATCCTAGCGGGAGGTCGGGCAATGAGCAGTTCTTC. This gives the protein CASSDPSGRSGNEQFF.

In nucleotides, the CDR3 is TGTGCCAGCAGCTTGGCACTTGGGGAGCTCTACGAGCAGTACTTC. Translating it yields CASSLALGELYEQYF. The chain has TRBV5-4 and TRBJ2-7; the D gene is possibly TRBD2 (5 bases). The ends were cut back, 0 bases at V and 3 bases at J, with 13 bases in the middle. Per germline, CDR1 SGHNT and CDR2 YYREEE (reference sequence). This CDR3 has 15 residues.

This chain joins TRBV27 and TRBJ2-7; 10 bases match TRBD2. Germline V gene data show CDR1 as MNHEY and CDR2 as SMNVEV (reference sequence). CDR3 size: 16 residues. V trimming: 0 bases; J trimming: 6 bases; junction bases outside the gene matches: 8. The CDR3 coding sequence is TGTGCCAGCAGTTTATCCCTAGCGGGAGTTCCCCTCGAGCAGTACTTC. This gives the protein CASSLSLAGVPLEQYF.

This clone was picked up a small number of times. The chain links TRBV19 to TRBJ1-5; D gene uncertain. Germline lookup yields CDR1 LNHDA and CDR2 SQIVND (reference sequence). Between the trimmed V and J ends, which lost 2 bases and 3 bases, there was a span of 11 bases. CDR3 length equals 15 residues. CDR3 residues: CASSIPRRINQPQHF. DNA of the CDR3: TGTGCCAGTAGTATACCTCGCAGGATCAATCAGCCCCAGCATTTT.

This clone was picked up one time. V gene TRBV7-9 combines with J gene TRBJ2-1; D call uncertain. Germline V gene sequence: CDR1 SEHNR, CDR2 FQNEAQ (reference sequence). Between the trimmed V and J ends, which lost 0 bases and 7 bases, there was a span of 7 bases. The CDR3 contains 13 residues. CDR3 region: CASSLALANEQFF. Here the CDR3 DNA reads TGTGCCAGCAGCTTAGCGCTCGCGAATGAGCAGTTCTTC. Based on the CDR3 plus reference TRBV7-9 and TRBJ2-1, the full variable domain is DTGVSQNPRHKITKRGQNVTFRCDPISEHNRLYWYRQTLGQGPEFLTYFQNEAQLEKSRLLSDRFSAERPKGSFSTLEIQRTEQGDSAMYLCASSLALANEQFFGPGTRLTVL.

The CDR3 DNA reads TGTGCCAGCAGTCCTATGACCGGGACTAGCGGGAGGGCCATTGAGCAGTTCTTC. This encodes CASSPMTGTSGRAIEQFF. The chain employs TRBV28 and TRBJ2-1; 16 nucleotides match TRBD2. Trimming at V came to 5 bases and at J to 9 bases, leaving 13 bases not matched to a gene. This CDR3 has 18 residues. Germline V CDR1 and CDR2: MDHEN, SYDVKM.

This chain uses TRBV29-1 with TRBJ2-2; 7 nucleotides align to TRBD1. The CDR3 spans 15 residues. In germline, CDR1 is SQVTM, CDR2 ANQGSEA. Trimming at V came to 3 bases and at J to 1 base, leaving 5 bases not matched to a gene. As DNA, the CDR3 is TGCAGCGTTGATCGGGCAGGGGGGAACACCGGGGAGCTGTTTTTT. Its translation is CSVDRAGGNTGELFF.

The gene calls are TRBV18 and TRBJ2-7, with 8 nucleotides matching TRBD2. The ends lost 0 bases at V and 5 bases at J; junction bases unmatched: 6. The germline CDR1 and CDR2 sequences are KGHSH and LQKENI. The CDR3 contains 15 residues. The CDR3 nucleotides are TGTGCCAGCTCACCACCAGCGGGAGTATGGGACGAGCAGTACTTC. Its translation is CASSPPAGVWDEQYF.

The CDR3 spells CSVEGFLGQKNYGYTF. The CDR3 DNA follows: TGCAGCGTTGAGGGTTTTCTTGGACAGAAAAACTATGGCTACACCTTC. V gene TRBV29-1 combines with J gene TRBJ1-2; TRBD1 is a possible D gene (6 bases). CDR3 size: 16 residues. Trimming stripped 3 bases from V and 2 bases from J, with 19 bases between. Per the germline V gene, CDR1 is SQVTM and CDR2 is ANQGSEA.

This chain uses TRBV29-1 with TRBJ1-2, with D possibly TRBD1 on 6 matching bases. Per the germline V gene, CDR1 is SQVTM and CDR2 is ANQGSEA. The CDR3 totals 13 residues. The V and J ends lost 6 bases and 4 bases respectively, with 15 bases between them. The CDR3 loop reads CSVGGGLFYGYTF. CDR3 coding DNA: TGCAGCGTCGGCGGGGGGCTTTTCTATGGCTACACCTTC. The variable domain in full, completed from reference TRBV29-1 and TRBJ1-2, reads SAVISQKPSRDICQRGTSLTIQCQVDSQVTMMFWYRQQPGQSLTLIATANQGSEATYESGFVIDKFPISRPNLTFSTLTVSNMSPEDSSIYLCSVGGGLFYGYTFGSGTRLTVV.

The rearrangement joins TRBV20-1 to TRBJ1-1; maybe TRBD1 (5 bases). V was cut by 3 bases and J by 0 bases, with 17 bases left in between. This CDR3 has 16 residues. CDR1 is DFQATT, CDR2 SNEGSKA, per germline (reference sequence). CDR3 nucleotide sequence: TGCAGTGCTAGTGGACTTACAGGTCTGGTGAACACTGAAGCTTTCTTT. This gives the protein CSASGLTGLVNTEAFF.

This chain joins TRBV11-1 and TRBJ2-1; perhaps TRBD2 as D (6 bases). Germline CDR1 SGHAT, CDR2 FQDESV (reference sequence). This CDR3 is 16 amino acids long. Deletions cut 3 bases from V and 0 bases from J, with 12 bases between. CDR3 amino acids: CASSFLAGSSYNEQFF. As DNA, the CDR3 is TGTGCCAGCAGCTTCTTGGCGGGGAGCTCCTACAATGAGCAGTTCTTC.

The gene calls are TRBV19 and TRBJ1-1; 9 nucleotides agree with TRBD1. The CDR3 runs 17 residues. CDR1 and CDR2 from the germline V gene are LNHDA and SQIVND (reference sequence). Germline trimming cut 8 bases from V and 1 base from J; bases unmatched to any gene: 14. DNA of the CDR3: TGTGCCAGTTCACTAGCCGGGACAGGGAGAGAGAACACTGAAGCTTTCTTT. Its protein is CASSLAGTGRENTEAFF.

The chain links TRBV4-1 to TRBJ1-5; the D gene is possibly TRBD1 (5 bases). V gave up 0 bases and J gave up 6 bases, with 12 bases separating them. The CDR3 length is 15 residues. Germline CDR1 reads MGHRA; CDR2 reads YSYEKL. The CDR3 nucleotides are TGCGCCAGCAGCCAAGAAAAGGGGTCGGGTCAGCCCCAGCATTTT. Its translation: CASSQEKGSGQPQHF.

The rearrangement joins TRBV18 to TRBJ2-3, with TRBD1 matching over 7 bases. Losses at the gene ends were 4 bases for V and 0 bases for J; bases not matched to a gene: 4. The CDR3 sequence is 15 residues long. Germline lookup yields CDR1 KGHSH and CDR2 LQKENI. The chain's CDR3 is CASSRQGMSTDTQYF. Here the CDR3 DNA reads TGTGCCAGCTCACGACAGGGTATGAGCACAGATACGCAGTATTTT.